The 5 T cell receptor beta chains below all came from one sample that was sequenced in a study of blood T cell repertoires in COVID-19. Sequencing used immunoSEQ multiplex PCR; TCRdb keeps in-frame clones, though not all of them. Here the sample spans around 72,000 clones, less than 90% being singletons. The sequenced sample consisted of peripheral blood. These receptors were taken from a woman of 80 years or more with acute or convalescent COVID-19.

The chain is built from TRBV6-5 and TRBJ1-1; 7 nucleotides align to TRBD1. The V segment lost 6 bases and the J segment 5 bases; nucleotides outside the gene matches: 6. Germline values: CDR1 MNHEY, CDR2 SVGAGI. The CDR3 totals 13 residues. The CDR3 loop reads CASSRPTGTEAFF. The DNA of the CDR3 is TGTGCCAGCAGCCGACCGACAGGGACTGAAGCTTTCTTT.

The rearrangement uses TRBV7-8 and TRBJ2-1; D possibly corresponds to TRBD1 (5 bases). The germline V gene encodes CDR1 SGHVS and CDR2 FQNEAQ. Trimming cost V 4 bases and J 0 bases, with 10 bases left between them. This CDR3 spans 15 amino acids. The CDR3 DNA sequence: TGTGCCAGCAGCTCACAGGTTAGCTCCTACAATGAGCAGTTCTTC. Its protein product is CASSSQVSSYNEQFF.

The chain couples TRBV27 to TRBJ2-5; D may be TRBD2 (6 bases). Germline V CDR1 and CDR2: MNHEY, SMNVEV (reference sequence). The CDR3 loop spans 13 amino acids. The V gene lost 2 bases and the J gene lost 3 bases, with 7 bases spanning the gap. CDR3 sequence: CASSLGRKETQYF. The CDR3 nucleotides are TGTGCCAGCAGTTTAGGGAGGAAAGAGACCCAGTACTTC.

The CDR3 here is CASSLLLAGEHNEQFF. The CDR3 bases are TGTGCCAGCAGTTTACTACTAGCGGGGGAACACAATGAGCAGTTCTTC. The chain links TRBV27 to TRBJ2-1; 11 positions agree with TRBD2. J lost 5 bases, V lost 2 bases, and 5 bases had no gene match. CDR1 and CDR2 from the germline V gene are MNHEY and SMNVEV (reference sequence). This CDR3 is 16 amino acids long.

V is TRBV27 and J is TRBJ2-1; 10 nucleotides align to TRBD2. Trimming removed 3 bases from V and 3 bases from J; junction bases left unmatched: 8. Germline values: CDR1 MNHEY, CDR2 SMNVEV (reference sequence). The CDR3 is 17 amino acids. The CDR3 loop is CASSFRRSGGIYNEQFF. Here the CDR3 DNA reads TGTGCCAGCAGTTTCCGACGTAGCGGGGGGATCTACAATGAGCAGTTCTTC.